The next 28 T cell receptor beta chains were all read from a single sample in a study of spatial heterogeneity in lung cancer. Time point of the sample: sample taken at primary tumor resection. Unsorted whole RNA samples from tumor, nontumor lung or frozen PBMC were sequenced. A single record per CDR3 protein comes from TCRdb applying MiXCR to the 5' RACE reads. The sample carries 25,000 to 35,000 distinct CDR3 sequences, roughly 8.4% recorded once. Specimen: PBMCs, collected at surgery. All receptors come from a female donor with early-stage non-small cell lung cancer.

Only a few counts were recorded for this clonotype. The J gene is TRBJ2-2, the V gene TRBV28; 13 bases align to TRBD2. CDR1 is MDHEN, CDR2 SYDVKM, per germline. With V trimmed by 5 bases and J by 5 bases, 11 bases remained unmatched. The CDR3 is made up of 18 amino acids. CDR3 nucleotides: TGTGCCAGCAGTGCATTCCCGACTAGCGGGAGGCGAACCGGGGAGCTGTTTTTT. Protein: CASSAFPTSGRRTGELFF.

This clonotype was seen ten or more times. CDR3 amino acids: CASSLPTPGNQPQHF. The CDR3 bases are TGTGCCAGCAGTCTGCCGACTCCAGGCAATCAGCCCCAGCATTTT. The chain carries TRBV28 and TRBJ1-5; D not resolved. The CDR3 consists of 15 residues. Looked up from germline, CDR1 is MDHEN and CDR2 is SYDVKM. Trimming took 5 bases from V and 2 from J, leaving 13 bases between them.

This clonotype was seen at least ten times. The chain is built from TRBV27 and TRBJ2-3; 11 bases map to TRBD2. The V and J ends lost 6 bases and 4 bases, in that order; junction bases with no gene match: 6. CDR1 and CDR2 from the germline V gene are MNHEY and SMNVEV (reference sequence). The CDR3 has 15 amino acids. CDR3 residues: CASSLILAGADTQYF. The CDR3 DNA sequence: TGTGCCAGCAGCCTTATACTAGCGGGAGCAGATACGCAGTATTTT.

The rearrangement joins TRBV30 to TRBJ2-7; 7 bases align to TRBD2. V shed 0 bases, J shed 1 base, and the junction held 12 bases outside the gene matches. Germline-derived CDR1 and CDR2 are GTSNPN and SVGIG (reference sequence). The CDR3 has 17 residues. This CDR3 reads CAWSVKGGIRKSYEQYF. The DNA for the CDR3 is TGTGCCTGGAGTGTAAAGGGAGGGATCAGGAAGTCCTACGAGCAGTACTTC.

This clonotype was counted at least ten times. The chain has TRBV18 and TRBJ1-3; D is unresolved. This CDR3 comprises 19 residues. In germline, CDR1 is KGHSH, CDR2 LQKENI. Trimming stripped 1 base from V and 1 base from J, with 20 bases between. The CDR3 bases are TGTGCCAGCTCACCACTCGGTCGTCTAGGAGCCGGATCTGGAAACACCATATATTTT. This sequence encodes CASSPLGRLGAGSGNTIYF.

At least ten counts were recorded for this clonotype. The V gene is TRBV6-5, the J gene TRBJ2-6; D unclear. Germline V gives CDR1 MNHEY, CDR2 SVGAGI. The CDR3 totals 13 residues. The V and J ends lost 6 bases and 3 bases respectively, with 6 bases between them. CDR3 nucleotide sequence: TGTGCCAGCAGACTTGTTGGGGCCAACGTCCTGACTTTC. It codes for CASRLVGANVLTF.

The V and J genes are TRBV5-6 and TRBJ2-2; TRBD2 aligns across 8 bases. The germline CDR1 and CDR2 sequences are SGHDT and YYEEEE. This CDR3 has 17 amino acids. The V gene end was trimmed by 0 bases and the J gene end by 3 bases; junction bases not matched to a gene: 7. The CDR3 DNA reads TGTGCCAGCAGCTTGGCCAGAGCGGGAGCGGACACCGGGGAGCTGTTTTTT. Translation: CASSLARAGADTGELFF.

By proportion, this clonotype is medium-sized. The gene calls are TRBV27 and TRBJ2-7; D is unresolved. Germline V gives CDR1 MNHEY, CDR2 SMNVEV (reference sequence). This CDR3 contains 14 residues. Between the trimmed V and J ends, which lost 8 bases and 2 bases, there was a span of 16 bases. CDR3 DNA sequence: TGTGCCAGCTCCACTAATCCCGTCCCCTACGAGCAGTACTTC. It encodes CASSTNPVPYEQYF.

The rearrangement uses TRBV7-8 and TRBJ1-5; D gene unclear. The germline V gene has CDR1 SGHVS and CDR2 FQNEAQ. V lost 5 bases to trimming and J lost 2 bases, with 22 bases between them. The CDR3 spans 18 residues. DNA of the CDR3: TGTGCCAGCAGCCCGAGGTTACAGACCCCAACGGGCAATCAGCCCCAGCATTTT. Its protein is CASSPRLQTPTGNQPQHF.

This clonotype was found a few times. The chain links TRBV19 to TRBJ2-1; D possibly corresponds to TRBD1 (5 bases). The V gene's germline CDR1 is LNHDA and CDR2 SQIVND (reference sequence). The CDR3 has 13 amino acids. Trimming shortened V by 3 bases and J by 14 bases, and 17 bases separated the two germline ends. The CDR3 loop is CASSIGAVKEKFF. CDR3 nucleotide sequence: TGTGCCAGTAGTATTGGGGCTGTCAAAGAGAAGTTCTTC.

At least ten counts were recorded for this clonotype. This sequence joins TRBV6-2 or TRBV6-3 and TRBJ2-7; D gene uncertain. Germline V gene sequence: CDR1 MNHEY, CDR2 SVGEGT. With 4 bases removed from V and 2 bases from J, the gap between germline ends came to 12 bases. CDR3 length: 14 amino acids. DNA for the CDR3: TGTGCCAGCAGTTCATACCAGATCACCTACGAGCAGTACTTC. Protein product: CASSSYQITYEQYF.

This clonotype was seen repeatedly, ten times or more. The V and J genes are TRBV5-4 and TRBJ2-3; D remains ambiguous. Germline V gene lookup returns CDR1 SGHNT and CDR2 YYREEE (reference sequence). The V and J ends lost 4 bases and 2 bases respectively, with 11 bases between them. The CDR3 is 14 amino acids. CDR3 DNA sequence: TGTGCCAGCAGCCAACGCCTGGCCACAGATACGCAGTATTTT. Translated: CASSQRLATDTQYF.

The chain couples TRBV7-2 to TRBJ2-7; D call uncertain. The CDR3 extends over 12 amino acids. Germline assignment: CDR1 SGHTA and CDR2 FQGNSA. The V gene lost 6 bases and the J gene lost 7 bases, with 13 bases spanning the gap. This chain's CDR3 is CASSKWAGEQYF. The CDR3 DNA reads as TGTGCCAGCAGTAAGTGGGCCGGGGAGCAGTACTTC.

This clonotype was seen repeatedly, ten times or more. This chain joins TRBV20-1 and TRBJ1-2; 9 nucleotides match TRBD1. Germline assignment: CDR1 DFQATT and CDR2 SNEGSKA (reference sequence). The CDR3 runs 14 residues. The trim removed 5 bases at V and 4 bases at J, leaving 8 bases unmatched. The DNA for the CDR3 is TGCAGTGCTCATACAGGGGGCGCGTCCTATGGCTACACCTTC. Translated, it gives CSAHTGGASYGYTF.

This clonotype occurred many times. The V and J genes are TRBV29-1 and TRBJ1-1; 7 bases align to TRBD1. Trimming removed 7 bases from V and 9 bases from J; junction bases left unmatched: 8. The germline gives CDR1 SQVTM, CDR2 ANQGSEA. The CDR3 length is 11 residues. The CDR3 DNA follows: TGCAGCGCACGACAGGGAGAGAAAGCTTTCTTT. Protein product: CSARQGEKAFF.

CDR3 in DNA: TGTGCCAGCAGCTTAAACAGGGTCGGGTCAACTAATGAAAAACTGTTTTTT. It translates to CASSLNRVGSTNEKLFF. This rearrangement joins TRBV7-8 to TRBJ1-4, with TRBD1 as a possible D gene (6 bases). V lost 2 bases, J lost 0 bases, and 13 bases lay in between. This CDR3 has 17 amino acids. From germline, CDR1 is SGHVS and CDR2 FQNEAQ.

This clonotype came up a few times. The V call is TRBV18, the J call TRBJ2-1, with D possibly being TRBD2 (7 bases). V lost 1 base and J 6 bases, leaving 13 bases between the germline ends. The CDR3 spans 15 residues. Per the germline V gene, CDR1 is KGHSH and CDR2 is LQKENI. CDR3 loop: CASSPRGGAGNEQFF. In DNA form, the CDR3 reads TGTGCCAGCTCACCACGCGGGGGCGCCGGCAATGAGCAGTTCTTC.

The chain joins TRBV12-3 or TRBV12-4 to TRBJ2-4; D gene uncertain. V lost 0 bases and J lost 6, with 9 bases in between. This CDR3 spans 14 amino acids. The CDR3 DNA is TGTGCCAGCAGTTTAGCGGGTCTTCCAAACATTCAGTACTTC. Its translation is CASSLAGLPNIQYF.

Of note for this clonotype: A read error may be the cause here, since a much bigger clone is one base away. CDR3 sequence: CASSTRGNVQFF. DNA for the CDR3: TGTGCCAGCAGCACCCGCGGCAATGTGCAGTTCTTC. V gene TRBV28 combines with J gene TRBJ2-1, with unresolved D. This CDR3 has 12 residues. CDR1 is MDHEN and CDR2 is SYDVKM in the germline V gene. The full variable domain, rest sourced from reference TRBV28 and TRBJ2-1, is DVKVTQSSRYLVKRTGEKVFLECVQDMDHENMFWYRQDPGLGLRLIYFSYDVKMKEKGDIPEGYSVSREKKERFSLILESASTNQTSMYLCASSTRGNVQFFGPGTRLTVL.

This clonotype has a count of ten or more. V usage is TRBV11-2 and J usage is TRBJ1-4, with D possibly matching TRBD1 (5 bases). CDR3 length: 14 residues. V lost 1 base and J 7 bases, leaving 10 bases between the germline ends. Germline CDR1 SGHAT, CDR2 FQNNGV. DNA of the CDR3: TGTGCCAGCAGCTTAGGGGGGACCGGTGAAAAACTGTTTTTT. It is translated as CASSLGGTGEKLFF.

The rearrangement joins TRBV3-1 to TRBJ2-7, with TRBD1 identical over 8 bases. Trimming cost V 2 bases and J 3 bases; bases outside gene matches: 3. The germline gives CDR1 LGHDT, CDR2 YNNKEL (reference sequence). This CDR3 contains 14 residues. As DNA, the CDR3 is TGTGCCAGCAGCCAACAGGGGGCTTTCTACGAGCAGTACTTC. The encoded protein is CASSQQGAFYEQYF.

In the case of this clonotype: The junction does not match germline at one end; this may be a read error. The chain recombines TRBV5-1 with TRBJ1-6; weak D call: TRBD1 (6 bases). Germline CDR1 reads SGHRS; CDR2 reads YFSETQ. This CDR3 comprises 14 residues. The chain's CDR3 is CTSRRDIENSPLHF. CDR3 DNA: TGCACCAGCCGCCGGGACATAGAAAATTCACCCCTCCACTTT.

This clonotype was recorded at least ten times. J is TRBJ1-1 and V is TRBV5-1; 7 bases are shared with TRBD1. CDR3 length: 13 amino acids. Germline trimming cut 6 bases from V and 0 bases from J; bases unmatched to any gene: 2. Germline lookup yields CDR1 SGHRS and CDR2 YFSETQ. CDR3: CASTGQLNTEAFF. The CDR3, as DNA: TGCGCCAGCACGGGACAGCTGAACACTGAAGCTTTCTTT.

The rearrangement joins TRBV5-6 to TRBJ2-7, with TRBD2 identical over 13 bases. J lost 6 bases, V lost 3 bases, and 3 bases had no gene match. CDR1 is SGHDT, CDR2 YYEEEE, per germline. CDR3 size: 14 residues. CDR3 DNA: TGTGCCAGCAGCTCGAGACTAGCGGGAGGCGAGCAGTACGTC. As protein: CASSSRLAGGEQYV.

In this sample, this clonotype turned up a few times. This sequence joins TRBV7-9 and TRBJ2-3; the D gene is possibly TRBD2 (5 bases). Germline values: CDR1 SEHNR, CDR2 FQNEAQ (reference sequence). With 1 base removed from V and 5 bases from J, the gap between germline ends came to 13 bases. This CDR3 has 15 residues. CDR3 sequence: CASSLVPSFIDTQYF. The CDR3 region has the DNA TGTGCCAGCAGCTTAGTTCCTAGCTTCATAGATACGCAGTATTTT.

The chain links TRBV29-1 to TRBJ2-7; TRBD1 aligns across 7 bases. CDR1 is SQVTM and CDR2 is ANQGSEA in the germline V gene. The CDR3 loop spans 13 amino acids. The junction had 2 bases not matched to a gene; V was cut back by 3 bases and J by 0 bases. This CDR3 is CSVEGTVSYEQYF. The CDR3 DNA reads TGCAGCGTTGAGGGGACAGTCTCCTACGAGCAGTACTTC.

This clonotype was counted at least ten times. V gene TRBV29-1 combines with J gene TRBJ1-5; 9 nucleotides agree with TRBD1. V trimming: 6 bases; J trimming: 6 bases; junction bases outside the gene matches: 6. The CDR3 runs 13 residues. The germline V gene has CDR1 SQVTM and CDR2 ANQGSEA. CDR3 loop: CSVGDRVGQPQHF. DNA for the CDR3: TGCAGCGTGGGGGACAGGGTGGGTCAGCCCCAGCATTTT.

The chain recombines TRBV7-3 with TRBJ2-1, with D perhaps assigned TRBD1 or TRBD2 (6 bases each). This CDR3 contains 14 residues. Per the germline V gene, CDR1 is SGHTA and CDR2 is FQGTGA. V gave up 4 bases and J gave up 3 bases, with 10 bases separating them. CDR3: CASSSRGLYNEQFF. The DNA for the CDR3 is TGTGCCAGCAGCTCACGGGGGCTCTACAATGAGCAGTTCTTC.